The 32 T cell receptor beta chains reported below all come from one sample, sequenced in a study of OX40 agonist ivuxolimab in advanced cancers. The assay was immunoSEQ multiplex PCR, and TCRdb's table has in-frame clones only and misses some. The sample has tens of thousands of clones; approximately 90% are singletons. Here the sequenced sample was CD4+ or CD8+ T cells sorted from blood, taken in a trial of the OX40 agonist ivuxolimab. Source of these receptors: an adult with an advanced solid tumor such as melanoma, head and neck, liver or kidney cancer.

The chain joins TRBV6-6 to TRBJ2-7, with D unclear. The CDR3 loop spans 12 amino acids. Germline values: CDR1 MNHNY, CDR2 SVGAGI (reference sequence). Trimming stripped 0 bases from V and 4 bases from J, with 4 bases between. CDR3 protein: CASSYSPYEQYF. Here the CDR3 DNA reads TGTGCCAGCAGTTACTCCCCGTACGAGCAGTACTTC.

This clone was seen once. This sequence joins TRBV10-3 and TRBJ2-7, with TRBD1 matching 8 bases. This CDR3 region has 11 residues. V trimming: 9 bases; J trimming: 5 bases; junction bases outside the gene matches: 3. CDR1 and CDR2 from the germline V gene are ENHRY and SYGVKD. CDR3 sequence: CAIKTGDEQYF. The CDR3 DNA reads TGTGCCATAAAGACAGGGGACGAGCAGTACTTC.

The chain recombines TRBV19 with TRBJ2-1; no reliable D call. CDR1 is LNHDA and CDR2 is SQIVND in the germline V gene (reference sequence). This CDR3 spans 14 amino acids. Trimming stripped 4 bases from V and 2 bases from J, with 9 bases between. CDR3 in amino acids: CASSTEWTYNEQFF. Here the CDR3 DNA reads TGTGCCAGTAGTACAGAGTGGACCTACAATGAGCAGTTCTTC.

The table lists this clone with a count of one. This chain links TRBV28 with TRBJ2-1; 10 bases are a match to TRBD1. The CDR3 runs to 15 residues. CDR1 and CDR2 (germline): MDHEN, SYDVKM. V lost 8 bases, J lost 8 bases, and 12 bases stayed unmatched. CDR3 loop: CASRAGTGVLDEQFF. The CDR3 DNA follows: TGTGCCAGCCGGGCCGGGACAGGGGTATTGGATGAGCAGTTCTTC.

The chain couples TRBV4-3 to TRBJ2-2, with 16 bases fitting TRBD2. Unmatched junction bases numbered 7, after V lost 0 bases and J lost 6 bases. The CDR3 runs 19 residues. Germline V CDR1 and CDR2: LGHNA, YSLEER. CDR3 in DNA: TGCGCCAGCAGCCAAGATCGAGGGACTAGCGGGAGGGCCGCCGGGGAGCTGTTTTTT. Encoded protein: CASSQDRGTSGRAAGELFF.

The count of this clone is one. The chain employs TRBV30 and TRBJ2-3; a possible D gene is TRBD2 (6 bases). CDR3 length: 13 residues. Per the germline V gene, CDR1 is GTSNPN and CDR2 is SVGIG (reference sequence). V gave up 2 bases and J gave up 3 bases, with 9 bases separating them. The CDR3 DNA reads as TGTGCCTGGAGTATGGGGGGAACAGATACGCAGTATTTT. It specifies CAWSMGGTDTQYF.

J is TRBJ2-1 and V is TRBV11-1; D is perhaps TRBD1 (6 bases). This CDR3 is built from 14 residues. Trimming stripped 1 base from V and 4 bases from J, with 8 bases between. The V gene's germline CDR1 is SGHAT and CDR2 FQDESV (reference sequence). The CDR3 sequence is CASSLGDKYNEQFF. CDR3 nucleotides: TGTGCCAGCAGCTTAGGGGACAAATACAATGAGCAGTTCTTC.

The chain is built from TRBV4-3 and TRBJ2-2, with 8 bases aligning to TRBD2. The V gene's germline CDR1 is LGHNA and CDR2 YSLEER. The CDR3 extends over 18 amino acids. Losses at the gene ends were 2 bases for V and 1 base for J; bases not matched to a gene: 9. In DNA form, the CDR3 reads TGCGCCAGCAGCCAATTCCTCGGACTAGCTCAGAACACCGGGGAGCTGTTTTTT. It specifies CASSQFLGLAQNTGELFF.

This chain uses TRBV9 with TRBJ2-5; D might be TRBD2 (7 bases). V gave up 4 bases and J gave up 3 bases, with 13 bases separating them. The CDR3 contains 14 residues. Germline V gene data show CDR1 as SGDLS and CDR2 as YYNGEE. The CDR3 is CASSPLGGEETQYF. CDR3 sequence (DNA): TGTGCCAGCAGCCCTCTAGGGGGGGAAGAGACCCAGTACTTC.

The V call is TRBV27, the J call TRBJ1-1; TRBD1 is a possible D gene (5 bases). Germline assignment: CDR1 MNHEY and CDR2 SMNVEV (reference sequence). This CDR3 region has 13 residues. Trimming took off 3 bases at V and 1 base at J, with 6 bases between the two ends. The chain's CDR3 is CASSFGGNTEAFF. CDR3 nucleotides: TGTGCCAGCAGTTTCGGGGGGAACACTGAAGCTTTCTTT.

The CDR3 region has the DNA TGTGCCAGCAGCCTTAGCGGGGGGGCCAAAGAGACCCAGTACTTC. Its translation: CASSLSGGAKETQYF. The rearrangement joins TRBV9 to TRBJ2-5, with 11 nucleotides matching TRBD2. Germline-derived CDR1 and CDR2 are SGDLS and YYNGEE. V was pared by 4 bases and J by 3 bases, with 5 bases of the junction left unmatched. The CDR3 extends over 15 amino acids.

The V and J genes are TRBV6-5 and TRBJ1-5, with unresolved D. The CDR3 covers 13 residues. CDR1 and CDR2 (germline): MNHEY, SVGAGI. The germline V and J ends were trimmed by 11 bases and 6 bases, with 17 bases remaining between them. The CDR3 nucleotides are TGTGCCGCGCATGGGGTGTCGGGTCAGCCCCAGCATTTT. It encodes CAAHGVSGQPQHF.

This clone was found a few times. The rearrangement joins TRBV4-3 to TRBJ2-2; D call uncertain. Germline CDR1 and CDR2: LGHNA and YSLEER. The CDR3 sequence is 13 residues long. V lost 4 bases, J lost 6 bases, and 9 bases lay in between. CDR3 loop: CASSPNYAGELFF. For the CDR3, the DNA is TGCGCCAGCAGCCCAAACTATGCCGGGGAGCTGTTTTTT.

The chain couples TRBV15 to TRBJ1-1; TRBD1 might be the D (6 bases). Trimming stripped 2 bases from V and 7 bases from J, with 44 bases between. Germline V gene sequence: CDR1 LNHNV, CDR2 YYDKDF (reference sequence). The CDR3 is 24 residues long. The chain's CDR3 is CATSRLDWGNSPGQGTLSNDEAFF. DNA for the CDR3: TGTGCCACCAGCAGACTCGATTGGGGAAATTCCCCCGGGCAGGGGACCCTCTCGAACGATGAAGCTTTCTTT.

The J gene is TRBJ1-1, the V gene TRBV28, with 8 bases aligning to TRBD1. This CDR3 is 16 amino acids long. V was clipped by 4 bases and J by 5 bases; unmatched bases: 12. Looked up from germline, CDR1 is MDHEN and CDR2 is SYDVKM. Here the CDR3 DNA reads TGTGCCAGCAGTTCGACTCGACAGGGGTCAACGACTGAAGCTTTCTTT. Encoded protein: CASSSTRQGSTTEAFF.

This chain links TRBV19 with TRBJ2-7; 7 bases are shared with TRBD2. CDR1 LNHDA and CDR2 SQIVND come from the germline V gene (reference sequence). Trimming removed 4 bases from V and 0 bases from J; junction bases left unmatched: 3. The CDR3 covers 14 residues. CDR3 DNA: TGTGCCAGTAGTACGGGGGGATTCTCCTACGAGCAGTACTTC. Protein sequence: CASSTGGFSYEQYF.

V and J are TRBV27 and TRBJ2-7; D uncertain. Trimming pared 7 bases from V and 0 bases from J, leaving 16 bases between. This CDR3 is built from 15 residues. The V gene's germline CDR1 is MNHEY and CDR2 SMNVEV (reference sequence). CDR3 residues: CASKVSGTLSYEQYF. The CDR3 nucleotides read TGTGCCAGCAAGGTGTCTGGAACTCTCTCCTACGAGCAGTACTTC.

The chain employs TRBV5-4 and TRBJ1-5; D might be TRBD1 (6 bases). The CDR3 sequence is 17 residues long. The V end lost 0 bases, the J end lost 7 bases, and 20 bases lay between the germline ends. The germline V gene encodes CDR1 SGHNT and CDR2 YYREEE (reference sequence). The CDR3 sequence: CASSLGGDRRFGQPQHF. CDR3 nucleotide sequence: TGTGCCAGCAGCTTGGGGGGAGACAGGAGGTTCGGACAGCCCCAGCATTTT.

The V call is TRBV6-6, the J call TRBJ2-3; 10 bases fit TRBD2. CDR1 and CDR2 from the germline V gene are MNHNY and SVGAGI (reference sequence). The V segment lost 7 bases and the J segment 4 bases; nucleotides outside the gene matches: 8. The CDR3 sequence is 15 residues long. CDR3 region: CASTLAGENPDTQYF. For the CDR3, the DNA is TGTGCCAGCACCCTAGCGGGAGAAAACCCAGATACGCAGTATTTT.

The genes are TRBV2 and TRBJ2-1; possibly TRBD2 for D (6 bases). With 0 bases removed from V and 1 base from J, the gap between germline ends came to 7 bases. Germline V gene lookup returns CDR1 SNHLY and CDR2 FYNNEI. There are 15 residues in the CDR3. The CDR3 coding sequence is TGTGCCAGCAGTGAAGCCGGGGGTTCCTACAATGAGCAGTTCTTC. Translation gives CASSEAGGSYNEQFF.

The CDR3 is CASQQVGGYTF. The CDR3 DNA reads as TGTGCCAGCCAACAGGTTGGCGGCTACACCTTC. The chain couples TRBV7-3 to TRBJ1-2; a weak D match, TRBD1 (5 bases). V was pared by 8 bases and J by 8 bases, with 12 bases between. Germline-derived CDR1 and CDR2 are SGHTA and FQGTGA. CDR3 length: 11 residues.

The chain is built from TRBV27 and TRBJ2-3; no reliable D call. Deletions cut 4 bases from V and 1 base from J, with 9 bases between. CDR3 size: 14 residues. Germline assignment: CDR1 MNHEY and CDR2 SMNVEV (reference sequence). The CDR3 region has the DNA TGTGCCAGCAGTTCTAGACTCCGCACAGATACGCAGTATTTT. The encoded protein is CASSSRLRTDTQYF.

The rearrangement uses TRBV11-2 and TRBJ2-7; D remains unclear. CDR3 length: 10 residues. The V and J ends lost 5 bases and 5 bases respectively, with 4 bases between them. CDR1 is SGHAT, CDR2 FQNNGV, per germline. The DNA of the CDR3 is TGTGCCAGCAGCCGGGACGAGCAGTACTTC. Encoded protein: CASSRDEQYF.

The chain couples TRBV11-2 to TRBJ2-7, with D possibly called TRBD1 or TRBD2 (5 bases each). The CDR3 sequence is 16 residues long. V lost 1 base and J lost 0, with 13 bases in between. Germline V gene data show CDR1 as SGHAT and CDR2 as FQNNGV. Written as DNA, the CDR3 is TGTGCCAGCAGCTTAGTAGTTTGGGGGAGCTCCTACGAGCAGTACTTC. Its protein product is CASSLVVWGSSYEQYF.

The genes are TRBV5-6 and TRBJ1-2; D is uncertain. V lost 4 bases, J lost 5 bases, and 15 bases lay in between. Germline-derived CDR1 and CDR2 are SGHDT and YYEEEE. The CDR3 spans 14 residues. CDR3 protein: CASSQTIGPYGYTF. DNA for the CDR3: TGTGCCAGCAGCCAGACGATCGGGCCATATGGCTACACCTTC.

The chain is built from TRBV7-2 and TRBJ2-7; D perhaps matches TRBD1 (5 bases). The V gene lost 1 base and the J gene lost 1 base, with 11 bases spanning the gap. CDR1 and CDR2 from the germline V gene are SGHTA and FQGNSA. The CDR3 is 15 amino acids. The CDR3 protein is CASSLEQGTSYEQYF. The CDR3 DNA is TGTGCCAGCAGCTTAGAGCAGGGCACGTCCTACGAGCAGTACTTC.

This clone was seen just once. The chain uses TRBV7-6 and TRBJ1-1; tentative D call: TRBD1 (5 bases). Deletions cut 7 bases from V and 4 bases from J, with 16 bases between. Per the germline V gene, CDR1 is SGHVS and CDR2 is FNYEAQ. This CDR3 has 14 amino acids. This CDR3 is CASTQTAGVTEAFF. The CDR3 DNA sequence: TGTGCCAGCACCCAGACAGCGGGGGTCACTGAAGCTTTCTTT.

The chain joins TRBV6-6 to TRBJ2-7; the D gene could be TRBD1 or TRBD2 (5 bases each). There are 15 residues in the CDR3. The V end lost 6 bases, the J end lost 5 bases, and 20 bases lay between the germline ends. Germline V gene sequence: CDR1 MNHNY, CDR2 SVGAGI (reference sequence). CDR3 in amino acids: CASRGPGPHMDEQYF. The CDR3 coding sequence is TGTGCCAGCAGGGGGCCGGGGCCCCATATGGACGAGCAGTACTTC.

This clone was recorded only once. This CDR3 reads CASSFNLGGEKLFF. CDR3 bases: TGTGCCAGCAGCTTCAATTTAGGGGGTGAAAAACTGTTTTTT. This sequence joins TRBV7-9 and TRBJ1-4, with TRBD1 as a possible D gene (6 bases). The CDR3 length is 14 residues. The V gene lost 3 bases and the J gene lost 7 bases, with 12 bases spanning the gap. Per germline, CDR1 SEHNR and CDR2 FQNEAQ (reference sequence). Supplemented by reference TRBV7-9 and TRBJ1-4, the full variable domain reads DTGVSQNPRHKITKRGQNVTFRCDPISEHNRLYWYRQTLGQGPEFLTYFQNEAQLEKSRLLSDRFSAERPKGSFSTLEIQRTEQGDSAMYLCASSFNLGGEKLFFGSGTQLSVL.

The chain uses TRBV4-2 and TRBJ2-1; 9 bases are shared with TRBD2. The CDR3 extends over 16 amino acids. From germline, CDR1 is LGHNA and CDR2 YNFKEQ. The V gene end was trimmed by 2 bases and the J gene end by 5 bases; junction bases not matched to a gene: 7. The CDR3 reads CASSQPTGLADNEQFF. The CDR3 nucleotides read TGTGCCAGCAGCCAACCAACGGGACTAGCAGACAATGAGCAGTTCTTC.

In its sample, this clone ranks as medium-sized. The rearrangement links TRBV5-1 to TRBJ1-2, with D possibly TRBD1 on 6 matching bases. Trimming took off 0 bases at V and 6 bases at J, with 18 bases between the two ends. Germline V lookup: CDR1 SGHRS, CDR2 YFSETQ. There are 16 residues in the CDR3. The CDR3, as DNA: TGCGCCAGCAGCTTGGATGCATCGGGGGCAAGGAATGGCTACACCTTC. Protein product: CASSLDASGARNGYTF.

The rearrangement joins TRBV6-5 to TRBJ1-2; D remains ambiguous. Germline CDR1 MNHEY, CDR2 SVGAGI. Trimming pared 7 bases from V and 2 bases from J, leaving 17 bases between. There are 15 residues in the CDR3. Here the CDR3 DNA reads TGTGCCAGCACCACCTGGGGAGGTTCCAACTATGGCTACACCTTC. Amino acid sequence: CASTTWGGSNYGYTF.